This T cell receptor (beta chain) was recorded in a study of blood T cells in healthy people across ages. Study results and caveats: Diversity figures based on one million T cells were deemed too low.

The CDR3 runs 18 residues. Trimming at V came to 3 bases and at J to 1 base, leaving 8 bases not matched to a gene. The germline CDR1 and CDR2 sequences are SGHTA and FQGNSA. Sample-barcoded 5' priming and a J-beta primer mix drove a second PCR of roughly 6 to 12 cycles. No fewer than 3 million CDR3-containing paired-end reads came from each sample. Via MiXCR, TCRdb re-called the 5' RACE reads, giving one row per CDR3 protein. Among 890,000 or so distinct CDR3 sequences listed, around 62% were seen once. For this clonotype: What it binds is unknown.

This receptor was obtained from a man under 40 in good health. This chain joins TRBV7-2 and TRBJ2-5, with 13 bases identical to TRBD2. Specimen: blood. In DNA, the CDR3 is TGTGCCAGCAGCTTGGGACTAGCGGGGAGGGCCCTCCAAGAGACCCAGTACTTC. It is translated as CASSLGLAGRALQETQYF.